A selection of T cell receptor beta chains follows, all from one sample in a study of blood T cell repertoires in COVID-19. Libraries were prepared by immunoSEQ multiplex PCR; TCRdb keeps only in-frame clonotypes and omits some of them. The profile shows 150,000 to 200,000 clones, roughly 87% of them singletons. Sequences were obtained from peripheral blood. Receptor source: a woman aged 60 to 75 with COVID-19, enrolled during active disease. Both conserved end residues are part of each CDR3. A D gene is named only where the DNA matches it firmly. Only some rows state a clone size, as once, few, many or a class for expanded clones.

d_gene	v_gene	abundance	j_gene	CDR3aa	CDR3nt
.	TRBV18	.	TRBJ1-6	CASSLQTVINSPLHF	TGTGCCAGCTCACTACAGACAGTAATTAATTCACCCCTCCACTTT
.	TRBV4-1	once	TRBJ1-1	CASSQATGLYTEAFF	TGCGCCAGCAGCCAAGCGACAGGACTGTACACTGAAGCTTTCTTT
TRBD1	TRBV5-1	.	TRBJ2-1	CASSLTGTGFDEQFF	TGCGCCAGCAGCCTTACCGGGACAGGTTTCGATGAGCAGTTCTTC
TRBD2	TRBV28	.	TRBJ2-1	CASSLAGEGRNEQFF	TGTGCCAGCAGCTTAGCGGGAGAGGGCAGAAATGAGCAGTTCTTC
TRBD1	TRBV2	.	TRBJ1-2	CARLKDRNYGYTF	TGTGCCAGGCTTAAGGACAGGAACTATGGCTACACCTTC
.	TRBV21-1	.	TRBJ2-7	CASSKRTGELYEQYF	TGTGCCAGCAGCAAACGTACGGGAGAACTCTACGAGCAGTACTTC
.	TRBV28	.	TRBJ2-7	CASSFDRTTYEQYF	TGTGCCAGCAGTTTTGACAGAACAACCTACGAGCAGTACTTC
.	TRBV2	.	TRBJ1-5	CASSERQGLNQPQHF	TGTGCCAGCAGTGAAAGGCAGGGTTTAAATCAGCCCCAGCATTTT
.	TRBV9	.	TRBJ2-1	CASSPPGSGYNEQFF	TGTGCCAGCAGCCCCCCGGGTAGCGGATACAATGAGCAGTTCTTC
.	TRBV19	once	TRBJ2-1	CASSIRQHNEQFF	TGTGCCAGTAGTATACGACAGCACAATGAGCAGTTCTTC
.	TRBV28	.	TRBJ1-6	CVIRGGNNSPLHF	TGTGTTATACGGGGGGGTAATAATTCACCCCTCCACTTT
.	TRBV7-3	.	TRBJ2-1	CASSLGGTYNEQFF	TGTGCCAGCAGCTTAGGGGGGACCTACAATGAGCAGTTCTTC
.	TRBV5-1	.	TRBJ2-5	CASTLGGRETQYF	TGCGCCAGCACCCTGGGGGGGCGAGAGACCCAGTACTTC
TRBD2	TRBV28	.	TRBJ2-3	CASTWTGGITDTQYF	TGTGCCAGCACTTGGACGGGGGGGATCACAGATACGCAGTATTTT
TRBD2	TRBV20-1	.	TRBJ2-1	CSASRLAGGEQFF	TGCAGTGCTAGTAGGCTAGCGGGAGGTGAGCAGTTCTTC
.	TRBV3-1/TRBV3-2	.	TRBJ1-1	CASSRSGNTEAFF	TGTGCCAGCAGCCGCTCGGGGAACACTGAAGCTTTCTTT
TRBD2	TRBV2	.	TRBJ2-5	CASSVKAGGTETQYF	TGTGCCAGCAGTGTAAAGGCGGGGGGGACAGAGACCCAGTACTTC
.	TRBV7-3	.	TRBJ1-2	CASSREVGTLNYGYTF	TGTGCCAGCAGCAGAGAGGTTGGCACCTTGAACTATGGCTACACCTTC
TRBD1	TRBV9	.	TRBJ1-6	CASSFGTGGTLEPLHF	TGTGCCAGCAGCTTTGGGACAGGGGGTACCCTAGAGCCCCTCCACTTT
.	TRBV27	.	TRBJ1-1	CASSLSWGAGTEAFF	TGTGCCAGCAGTTTATCGTGGGGCGCCGGCACTGAAGCTTTCTTT
.	TRBV19	.	TRBJ1-2	CASSMQGVLNGYTF	TGTGCCAGTAGTATGCAGGGTGTTTTAAATGGCTACACCTTC
.	TRBV5-1	.	TRBJ2-4	CASSPQGTPKNIQYF	TGCGCCAGCAGCCCCCAAGGGACACCGAAAAACATTCAGTACTTC
TRBD2	TRBV24-1	.	TRBJ2-1	CATSIGGGKANEQFF	TGTGCCACCAGTATTGGCGGGGGGAAGGCAAATGAGCAGTTCTTC
.	TRBV5-6	once	TRBJ1-3	CASSPNKGGLTGNTIYF	TGTGCCAGCAGCCCCAATAAGGGAGGATTAACTGGAAACACCATATATTTT
.	TRBV10-1	few	TRBJ1-1	CASSESRRNTEAFF	TGCGCCAGCAGTGAGTCGAGGAGGAACACTGAAGCTTTCTTT
.	TRBV18	.	TRBJ1-3	CASSPVQGSSGNTIYF	TGTGCCAGCTCACCAGTGCAGGGAAGCTCTGGAAACACCATATATTTT
.	TRBV9	.	TRBJ1-2	CASSSTVDYTF	TGTGCCAGCAGCTCGACAGTGGACTACACCTTC
.	TRBV5-4	.	TRBJ2-5	CASSTTARGRETQYF	TGTGCCAGCAGCACCACGGCTCGAGGCCGAGAGACCCAGTACTTC
TRBD2	TRBV10-3	.	TRBJ2-3	CAIPFGSGGTKKTDTQYF	TGTGCCATCCCTTTTGGAAGCGGGGGGACAAAGAAGACAGATACGCAGTATTTT
TRBD2	TRBV5-1	.	TRBJ2-1	CASSPWTSGGSNEQFF	TGCGCCAGCAGCCCGTGGACTAGCGGGGGCAGTAATGAGCAGTTCTTC
TRBD1	TRBV28	.	TRBJ2-1	CASNLQGASYNEQFF	TGTGCCAGCAACTTACAGGGGGCGTCCTACAATGAGCAGTTCTTC
.	TRBV5-1	.	TRBJ1-3	CASRLGVEGNTIYF	TGCGCCAGCAGGCTTGGAGTCGAGGGAAACACCATATATTTT
TRBD2	TRBV5-1	.	TRBJ2-2	CASSLGVAGTGELFF	TGCGCCAGCAGCTTGGGAGTAGCGGGCACCGGGGAGCTGTTTTTT
TRBD1	TRBV24-1	.	TRBJ2-3	CATSDLPGGEVSTDTQYF	TGTGCCACCAGTGATTTGCCAGGGGGCGAAGTTAGCACAGATACGCAGTATTTT
TRBD2	TRBV3-1/TRBV3-2	.	TRBJ2-1	CASSQGTSGGANRRSSYNEQFF	TGTGCCAGCAGCCAAGGGACTAGCGGGGGGGCCAACCGAAGGAGCTCCTACAATGAGCAGTTCTTC
.	TRBV30	.	TRBJ1-6	CAGLDNYNSPLHF	TGTGCCGGATTGGACAACTATAATTCACCCCTCCACTTT
TRBD1	TRBV28	.	TRBJ2-5	CASSLGLRTGWGEETQYF	TGTGCCAGCAGTTTAGGCCTCCGGACAGGGTGGGGGGAAGAGACCCAGTACTTC
.	TRBV9	few	TRBJ2-1	CASSVDSGGTPGGWDNEQFF	TGTGCCAGCAGCGTAGATAGCGGGGGTACCCCAGGGGGCTGGGACAATGAGCAGTTCTTC
TRBD2	TRBV6-4	few	TRBJ2-3	CASSDSAGADTQYF	TGTGCCAGCAGTGACTCAGCGGGGGCAGATACGCAGTATTTT
.	TRBV7-9	.	TRBJ1-3	CASSPGTFSGNTIYF	TGTGCCAGCAGTCCAGGGACTTTCTCTGGAAACACCATATATTTT
.	TRBV19	.	TRBJ1-1	CASSIAGGVIGTEAFF	TGTGCCAGTAGTATTGCGGGGGGGGTCATAGGCACTGAAGCTTTCTTT
.	TRBV9	.	TRBJ2-3	CASSLSVGGTDTQYF	TGTGCCAGCAGCCTCAGTGTGGGAGGCACAGATACGCAGTATTTT
.	TRBV3-1/TRBV3-2	.	TRBJ1-1	CASSQEVGGTEAFF	TGTGCCAGCAGCCAAGAAGTCGGAGGCACTGAAGCTTTCTTT
TRBD2	TRBV19	.	TRBJ2-3	CASSSPRLAGAGDTQYF	TGTGCCAGTAGTTCACCGCGGCTAGCGGGAGCGGGAGATACGCAGTATTTT
TRBD1	TRBV28	.	TRBJ1-5	CASSYGQGSQPQHF	TGTGCCAGCAGTTACGGACAGGGATCTCAGCCCCAGCATTTT
.	TRBV11-3	few	TRBJ2-2	CASSSATTGLSNTGELFF	TGTGCCAGCAGCTCCGCTACTACAGGGTTATCGAACACCGGGGAGCTGTTTTTT
TRBD2	TRBV3-1/TRBV3-2	.	TRBJ2-1	CASSHTWTSGSAEQFF	TGTGCCAGCAGCCATACCTGGACTAGCGGGAGCGCTGAGCAGTTCTTC
.	TRBV3-1/TRBV3-2	.	TRBJ2-3	CASSQDGGGGTDTQYF	TGTGCCAGCAGCCAAGACGGCGGGGGCGGCACAGATACGCAGTATTTT
TRBD1	TRBV19	.	TRBJ1-2	CASSIRFDRTGGLGYTF	TGTGCCAGTAGTATACGTTTCGACCGGACAGGGGGTCTTGGCTACACCTTC
.	TRBV2	.	TRBJ1-5	CASNRGSNQPQHF	TGTGCCAGCAATCGGGGAAGCAATCAGCCCCAGCATTTT
.	TRBV7-3	.	TRBJ2-1	CASSPTGGGGDNEQFF	TGTGCCAGCAGCCCGACAGGCGGGGGAGGTGACAATGAGCAGTTCTTC